Each of the 24 T cell receptor beta chains below was sequenced from the same sample in a study of control samples from healthy donors and cancer patients. Assay: immunoSEQ multiplex PCR; the TCRdb copy retains only in-frame clones and omits some. Of 250,000 to 300,000 clones listed, 82% are singletons. Sequences were obtained from PBMCs. These receptors came from a woman aged 60 to 75 with lung cancer.

On this clone itself: The same CDR3 also results from other DNA sequences found in this sample. This chain uses TRBV18 with TRBJ1-1, with TRBD1 as a possible D gene (5 bases). V gave up 3 bases and J gave up 1 base, with 6 bases separating them. The germline V gene encodes CDR1 KGHSH and CDR2 LQKENI. This CDR3 region has 13 residues. The CDR3: CASSPGQNTEAFF. The CDR3 nucleotides are TGTGCCAGCTCACCCGGACAGAACACTGAAGCTTTCTTT.

This chain links TRBV9 with TRBJ1-2, with D maybe TRBD1 (6 bases). Germline lookup yields CDR1 SGDLS and CDR2 YYNGEE. The CDR3 is 15 amino acids. Trimming shortened V by 2 bases and J by 7 bases, and 18 bases separated the two germline ends. This chain's CDR3 is CASSVAPQGQTGYTF. CDR3 DNA: TGTGCCAGCAGCGTGGCCCCCCAGGGGCAAACTGGCTACACCTTC. The whole variable domain, remainder taken from reference TRBV9 and TRBJ1-2, is DSGVTQTPKHLITATGQRVTLRCSPRSGDLSVYWYQQSLDQGLQFLIQYYNGEERAKGNILERFSAQQFPDLHSELNLSSLELGDSALYFCASSVAPQGQTGYTFGSGTRLTVV.

The chain uses TRBV6-1 and TRBJ2-1, with 10 bases matching TRBD2. The CDR3 is 18 residues long. CDR1 and CDR2 (germline): MNHNS, SASEGT. Unmatched junction bases numbered 6, after V lost 1 base and J lost 0 bases. In DNA, the CDR3 is TGTGCCAGCAGTGAAGAACTAGCGGGGCTAAGCTCCTACAATGAGCAGTTCTTC. Encoded protein: CASSEELAGLSSYNEQFF.

The chain joins TRBV5-1 to TRBJ2-3; a weak D match, TRBD1 (6 bases). From germline, CDR1 is SGHRS and CDR2 YFSETQ. The CDR3 loop spans 15 amino acids. The V gene lost 0 bases and the J gene lost 4 bases, with 12 bases spanning the gap. CDR3 in amino acids: CASSLVLQGSDTQYF. The CDR3 region has the DNA TGCGCCAGCAGCTTGGTTTTGCAGGGGTCAGATACGCAGTATTTT.

The chain employs TRBV27 and TRBJ1-1; maybe TRBD1 (5 bases). The CDR3 runs 14 residues. Germline CDR1 is MNHEY and CDR2 is SMNVEV (reference sequence). Deletions cut 3 bases from V and 2 bases from J, with 10 bases between. This CDR3 reads CASSFQGANTEAFF. The DNA of the CDR3 is TGTGCCAGCAGTTTCCAAGGGGCAAACACTGAAGCTTTCTTT.

The chain joins TRBV9 to TRBJ2-3; 10 nucleotides align to TRBD1. Germline V gene data show CDR1 as SGDLS and CDR2 as YYNGEE. CDR3 length: 15 amino acids. V lost 3 bases, J lost 7 bases, and 8 bases stayed unmatched. CDR3 coding DNA: TGTGCCAGCAGCGGGGGACGACAGGGGGCATATACGCAGTATTTT. Its translation is CASSGGRQGAYTQYF.

The chain combines TRBV27 with TRBJ2-1; perhaps TRBD1 as D (5 bases). CDR3 length equals 15 residues. Germline V gives CDR1 MNHEY, CDR2 SMNVEV (reference sequence). V gave up 0 bases and J gave up 1 base, with 7 bases separating them. CDR3 sequence: CASSLSQGSYNEQFF. The CDR3 region has the DNA TGTGCCAGCAGTTTATCTCAGGGATCCTACAATGAGCAGTTCTTC.

The J gene is TRBJ2-2, the V gene TRBV11-2; D tentatively reads TRBD1 or TRBD2 (6 bases each). V lost 0 bases and J 6 bases, leaving 11 bases between the germline ends. Germline lookup yields CDR1 SGHAT and CDR2 FQNNGV. The CDR3 contains 15 residues. The CDR3 DNA follows: TGTGCCAGCAGCTTAGAGTGGGGGGCGGCCGGGGAGCTGTTTTTT. It translates to CASSLEWGAAGELFF.

This clone was seen only once. The genes are TRBV2 and TRBJ1-3; TRBD1 agrees at 9 bases. The junction had 8 bases not matched to a gene; V was cut back by 4 bases and J by 4 bases. The CDR3 spans 16 residues. Germline loops: CDR1 SNHLY, CDR2 FYNNEI. In DNA form, the CDR3 reads TGTGCCAGCAGTGTTCTGGACAGGGGAGGAGGAAACACCATATATTTT. Translating gives CASSVLDRGGGNTIYF.

The chain joins TRBV30 to TRBJ1-2; D is uncertain. The CDR3 runs to 11 residues. The V and J ends lost 0 bases and 8 bases respectively, with 7 bases between them. Germline V gene data show CDR1 as GTSNPN and CDR2 as SVGIG (reference sequence). CDR3 nucleotide sequence: TGTGCCTGGAGTGTTGGTGGAGGCTACACCTTC. Encoded protein: CAWSVGGGYTF.

This clone was seen more than once but under ten times. The J gene is TRBJ1-4, the V gene TRBV3-1 (or the pseudogene TRBV3-2); D is unresolved. The germline V and J ends were trimmed by 2 bases and 7 bases, with 5 bases remaining between them. The CDR3 has 12 residues. Germline lookup yields CDR1 LGHDT and CDR2 YNNKEL (reference sequence). CDR3: CASSQTGEKLFF. In DNA, the CDR3 is TGTGCCAGCAGCCAAACGGGTGAAAAACTGTTTTTT.

The J gene is TRBJ1-5, the V gene TRBV18; 9 bases line up with TRBD1. Germline lookup yields CDR1 KGHSH and CDR2 LQKENI. CDR3 length equals 15 residues. Losses at the gene ends were 6 bases for V and 1 base for J; bases not matched to a gene: 4. The CDR3 nucleotides read TGTGCCAGCTCGCCCGGGACAGGGAGCAATCAGCCCCAGCATTTT. Translating it yields CASSPGTGSNQPQHF.

The chain combines TRBV11-2 with TRBJ1-5; the match to TRBD1 covers 8 bases. V lost 5 bases, J lost 3 bases, and 6 bases stayed unmatched. This CDR3 is 15 amino acids long. The V gene's germline CDR1 is SGHAT and CDR2 FQNNGV. CDR3 nucleotides: TGTGCCAGCAGCGCAGGGGACAGGCCCAATCAGCCCCAGCATTTT. This codes for CASSAGDRPNQPQHF. The full variable domain, with the rest looked up from reference TRBV11-2 and TRBJ1-5, is EAGVAQSPRYKIIEKRQSVAFWCNPISGHATLYWYQQILGQGPKLLIQFQNNGVVDDSQLPKDRFSAERLKGVDSTLKIQPAKLEDSAVYLCASSAGDRPNQPQHFGDGTRLSIL.

V usage is TRBV6-2 or TRBV6-3 and J usage is TRBJ2-7; 7 positions match TRBD2. With 2 bases clipped from V and 4 bases from J, the junction kept 8 bases outside the gene matches. The CDR3 has 15 residues. Germline CDR1 MNHEY, CDR2 SVGEGT. For the CDR3, the DNA is TGTGCCAGCAGTTACGGCCCAGCGGGAACGTACGAGCAGTACTTC. It specifies CASSYGPAGTYEQYF.

The chain joins TRBV6-5 to TRBJ1-1; the D is unclear. Trimming took 5 bases from V and 4 from J, leaving 8 bases between them. The CDR3 is 12 amino acids. Per germline, CDR1 MNHEY and CDR2 SVGAGI. The CDR3 DNA sequence: TGTGCCAGCAGTATGGGAAGCACTGAAGCTTTCTTT. As protein: CASSMGSTEAFF.

The chain has TRBV19 and TRBJ2-2, with D perhaps matching TRBD1 or TRBD2 (5 bases each). The CDR3 contains 15 residues. Germline CDR1 LNHDA, CDR2 SQIVND (reference sequence). V was shortened by 7 bases and J by 6 bases, with 18 bases between the two germline ends. The CDR3 loop reads CASTPSGLQAGELFF. Written as DNA, the CDR3 is TGTGCCAGTACCCCCTCGGGGTTACAGGCCGGGGAGCTGTTTTTT. Filled out from reference TRBV19 and TRBJ2-2, the complete variable domain reads DGGITQSPKYLFRKEGQNVTLSCEQNLNHDAMYWYRQDPGQGLRLIYYSQIVNDFQKGDIAEGYSVSREKKESFPLTVTSAQKNPTAFYLCASTPSGLQAGELFFGEGSRLTVL.

This clone was counted only a few times. V gene TRBV7-9 combines with J gene TRBJ1-6; D is unresolved. Deletions cut 8 bases from V and 8 bases from J, with 19 bases between. This CDR3 region has 15 residues. The germline V gene encodes CDR1 SEHNR and CDR2 FQNEAQ (reference sequence). CDR3 coding DNA: TGTGCCAGCGGCCCGGGATCCCTGGAGGATTCACCCCTCCACTTT. The encoded protein is CASGPGSLEDSPLHF.

The J gene is TRBJ2-1, the V gene TRBV4-2; D is undetermined. The V gene lost 0 bases and the J gene lost 3 bases, with 9 bases spanning the gap. Germline values: CDR1 LGHNA, CDR2 YNFKEQ. This CDR3 spans 15 amino acids. CDR3 sequence reads: CASSQESGIYNEQFF. The CDR3 DNA is TGTGCCAGCAGCCAAGAGTCTGGGATCTACAATGAGCAGTTCTTC.

The rearrangement links TRBV29-1 to TRBJ1-1, with D possibly matching TRBD1 (5 bases). This CDR3 is built from 13 residues. In germline, CDR1 is SQVTM, CDR2 ANQGSEA. The V end was cut by 6 bases, the J end by 1 base, with 12 bases between. The CDR3 DNA reads TGCAGCGTCCTCGGGGGTCAGAACACTGAAGCTTTCTTT. This encodes CSVLGGQNTEAFF.

V gene TRBV7-9 combines with J gene TRBJ2-1; 11 bases line up with TRBD1. The CDR3 runs 14 residues. Germline trimming cut 5 bases from V and 5 bases from J; bases unmatched to any gene: 2. CDR1 SEHNR and CDR2 FQNEAQ come from the germline V gene (reference sequence). The CDR3 loop is CASSLGQGDNEQFF. The CDR3 DNA is TGTGCCAGCAGCCTGGGACAGGGGGACAATGAGCAGTTCTTC.

V gene TRBV5-1 combines with J gene TRBJ1-1; D gene uncertain. In germline, CDR1 is SGHRS, CDR2 YFSETQ. V shed 1 base and J shed 5 bases, with 18 bases lying between them. This CDR3 comprises 16 residues. The CDR3 sequence is CASSLIGSSSWTEAFF. The CDR3 DNA sequence: TGCGCCAGCAGCTTGATTGGTTCTTCCTCGTGGACTGAAGCTTTCTTT.

J is TRBJ1-1 and V is TRBV19; D not resolved. Trimming pared 3 bases from V and 7 bases from J, leaving 9 bases between. The CDR3 has 12 amino acids. Per the germline V gene, CDR1 is LNHDA and CDR2 is SQIVND (reference sequence). The CDR3 coding sequence is TGTGCCAGTAGTATTCTCTTCGGTGAAGCTTTCTTT. Residues: CASSILFGEAFF.

V gene TRBV19 combines with J gene TRBJ1-3, with D unclear. The germline V gene has CDR1 LNHDA and CDR2 SQIVND (reference sequence). Trimming shortened V by 0 bases and J by 1 base, and 7 bases separated the two germline ends. CDR3 size: 15 residues. CDR3 sequence (DNA): TGTGCCAGTAGTATAGAACGAACGTCTGGAAACACCATATATTTT. Translation: CASSIERTSGNTIYF.

This chain links TRBV24-1 with TRBJ2-2, with D perhaps matching TRBD1 (6 bases). The CDR3 has 13 amino acids. Trimming removed 7 bases from V and 1 base from J, with 6 bases in between. Germline V lookup: CDR1 KGHDR, CDR2 SFDVKD. The CDR3 sequence: CATRDRNTGELFF. The CDR3 nucleotides are TGTGCCACCAGGGACAGGAACACCGGGGAGCTGTTTTTT.